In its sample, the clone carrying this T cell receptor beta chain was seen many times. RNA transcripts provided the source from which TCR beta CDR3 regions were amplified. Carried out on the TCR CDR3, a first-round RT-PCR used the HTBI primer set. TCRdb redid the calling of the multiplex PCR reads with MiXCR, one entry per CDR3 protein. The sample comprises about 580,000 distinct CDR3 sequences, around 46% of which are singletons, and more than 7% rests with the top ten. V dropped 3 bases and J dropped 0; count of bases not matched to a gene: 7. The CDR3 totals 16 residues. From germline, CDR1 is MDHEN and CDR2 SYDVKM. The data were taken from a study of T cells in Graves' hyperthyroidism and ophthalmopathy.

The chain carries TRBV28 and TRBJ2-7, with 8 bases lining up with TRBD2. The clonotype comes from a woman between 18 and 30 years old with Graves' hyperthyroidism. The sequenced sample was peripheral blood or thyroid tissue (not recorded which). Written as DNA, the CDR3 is TGTGCCAGCAGTTTTAGCCTAGCGGGCCTCTCCTACGAGCAGTACTTC. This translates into CASSFSLAGLSYEQYF.